The entry below gives a single T cell receptor beta chain sequence along with its context. What it recognizes is unknown. Each donor was a Caucasian adult residing in Nashville, Tennessee. This entry belongs to a study of shared clonotypes between healthy human individuals. Study summary: The cohort comprised a couple of women and a few men. Their ages spanned 18 to 49 years. Study outcomes and limitations: Sequencing depth was expected to affect clonotype sharing among donors. Across subsets, estimated richness was generally greater for naive than for memory populations.

The V segment lost 0 bases and the J segment 9 bases; nucleotides outside the gene matches: 8. CDR3 length: 15 amino acids. The V gene's germline CDR1 is SGDLS and CDR2 YYNGEE. The data were produced by immunoSEQ multiplex PCR, yet TCRdb's version contains in-frame clones alone and is incomplete. This table has some 700,000 clones, about nine tenths appearing once. The chain joins TRBV9 to TRBJ2-1; TRBD2 matches at 8 bases. The material sequenced was memory CD8+ T cells from PBMCs. Described subset: CD45RO+ cells pooled with CCR7-negative TemRA cells. The clonotype comes from a man between 18 and 29 years old in good health. Some clones in this sample may be carry-over from other donors' samples. The CDR3 protein is CASSVDLYLAGEQFF. The CDR3 DNA follows: TGTGCCAGCAGCGTAGACCTGTATCTAGCGGGTGAGCAGTTCTTC.